These 31 T cell receptor beta chains share one sample of origin, sequenced in a study of T-cell reconstitution after alpha-beta-depleted transplantation in children. Preparation of the TCRbeta library was carried out with unique molecular identifiers. TCRdb re-called the PCR reads with MiXCR, one entry per CDR3 protein. The sample records 450,000 to 500,000 distinct CDR3 sequences, around 12% being singletons. The material sequenced was PBMCs from the stem cell graft donor, taken from the stem cell graft. Every receptor here comes from a human donor who donated a stem cell graft to a child with combined immunodeficiency.

This clonotype came up a few times. The V gene is TRBV7-3, the J gene TRBJ2-1; D remains unclear. CDR1 is SGHTA, CDR2 FQGTGA, per germline. Trimming shortened V by 4 bases and J by 2 bases, and 12 bases separated the two germline ends. The CDR3 contains 15 residues. Here the CDR3 reads CASSSVGSPYNEQFF. The CDR3 nucleotides are TGTGCCAGCAGCTCTGTAGGGTCCCCCTACAATGAGCAGTTCTTC.

V and J are TRBV5-1 and TRBJ2-1, with D perhaps matching TRBD2 (5 bases). CDR1 and CDR2 from the germline V gene are SGHRS and YFSETQ. The CDR3 is 12 amino acids. V gave up 4 bases and J gave up 10 bases, with 12 bases separating them. The DNA of the CDR3 is TGCGCCAGCAGCACCGGACTGCCAGAGCAGTTCTTC. This translates into CASSTGLPEQFF.

In this sample, this clonotype turned up many times. V gene TRBV29-1 combines with J gene TRBJ2-1, with D possibly matching TRBD1 (6 bases). The CDR3 is 13 amino acids. The V and J ends lost 4 bases and 2 bases respectively, with 9 bases between them. In germline, CDR1 is SQVTM, CDR2 ANQGSEA. The CDR3 loop reads CSVGGGPYNEQFF. The CDR3 DNA follows: TGCAGCGTTGGTGGGGGCCCCTACAATGAGCAGTTCTTC.

The chain uses TRBV7-3 and TRBJ2-7, with a weak D call TRBD1 (6 bases). V shed 0 bases and J shed 4 bases, with 13 bases lying between them. Germline CDR1 reads SGHTA; CDR2 reads FQGTGA. This CDR3 has 15 residues. For the CDR3, the DNA is TGTGCCAGCAGCTTAACTGGAGTCAGGGGATACGAGCAGTACTTC. It is translated as CASSLTGVRGYEQYF. Complete variable domain (other parts from reference TRBV7-3 and TRBJ2-7): GAGVSQTPSNKVTEKGKYVELRCDPISGHTALYWYRQSLGQGPEFLIYFQGTGAADDSGLPNDRFFAVRPEGSVSTLKIQRTERGDSAVYLCASSLTGVRGYEQYFGPGTRLTVT.

This clonotype has only a few counts. The V call is TRBV12-3 or TRBV12-4, the J call TRBJ1-5; D may be TRBD1 (5 bases). Trimming removed 6 bases at V and 0 bases at J, with 12 bases between. This CDR3 is built from 15 residues. The CDR3 spells CASSPTVNSNQPQHF. Here the CDR3 DNA reads TGTGCCAGCAGCCCGACAGTAAATAGCAATCAGCCCCAGCATTTT.

The gene calls are TRBV12-3 or TRBV12-4 and TRBJ2-5; D unresolved. The CDR3 sequence is 14 residues long. Trimming took 5 bases from V and 1 from J, leaving 11 bases between them. CDR3 nucleotides: TGTGCCAGCAGTCCCGCAGGACGCCAAGAGACCCAGTACTTC. Amino acids: CASSPAGRQETQYF.

The chain links TRBV15 to TRBJ2-2, with D unresolved. Germline assignment: CDR1 LNHNV and CDR2 YYDKDF (reference sequence). Trimming removed 8 bases at V and 3 bases at J, with 7 bases between. The CDR3 totals 12 residues. The CDR3 loop is CATGQYTGELFF. CDR3 in DNA: TGTGCCACCGGGCAGTACACCGGGGAGCTGTTTTTT.

The V and J genes are TRBV29-1 and TRBJ2-2, with unresolved D. Trimming shortened V by 0 bases and J by 16 bases, and 12 bases separated the two germline ends. Germline loops: CDR1 SQVTM, CDR2 ANQGSEA. The CDR3 covers 11 residues. Here the CDR3 reads CSVEDPSGGFF. CDR3 DNA sequence: TGCAGCGTTGAAGATCCAAGTGGCGGGTTTTTT.

This clonotype has just a few counts. V usage is TRBV6-2 or TRBV6-3 and J usage is TRBJ2-3; 9 nucleotides align to TRBD1. Trimming cost V 5 bases and J 0 bases; bases outside gene matches: 9. The V gene's germline CDR1 is MNHEY and CDR2 SVGEGT. The CDR3 contains 17 residues. As DNA, the CDR3 is TGTGCCAGCAGTCCCGGTGGGGACAGGGCTAGCACAGATACGCAGTATTTT. Translation: CASSPGGDRASTDTQYF.

V and J are TRBV5-1 and TRBJ2-7; 7 nucleotides line up with TRBD1. This CDR3 region has 14 residues. The ends lost 5 bases at V and 4 bases at J; junction bases unmatched: 9. The germline CDR1 and CDR2 sequences are SGHRS and YFSETQ. CDR3: CASRFRDSPYEQYF. Here the CDR3 DNA reads TGCGCCAGCAGGTTCCGGGACAGCCCTTACGAGCAGTACTTC.

In its sample, this clonotype was seen a few times. CDR3 nucleotide sequence: TGCAGTGCCTTGGACAGGGGAGGCGAGACCCAGTACTTC. It translates to CSALDRGGETQYF. The J gene is TRBJ2-5, the V gene TRBV20-1, with 9 bases matching TRBD1. Trimming took 6 bases from V and 5 from J; bases not matched to a gene: 7. The CDR3 consists of 13 residues. Germline V lookup: CDR1 DFQATT, CDR2 SNEGSKA (reference sequence).

The chain employs TRBV2 and TRBJ2-7; 12 bases are a match to TRBD2. The length of the CDR3 is 14 residues. Per the germline V gene, CDR1 is SNHLY and CDR2 is FYNNEI. Trimming cost V 7 bases and J 3 bases; bases outside gene matches: 4. CDR3 region: CASTLLAGGYEQYF. Here the CDR3 DNA reads TGTGCCAGCACTCTACTAGCGGGGGGCTACGAGCAGTACTTC.

A few counts support this clonotype. The J gene is TRBJ2-7, the V gene TRBV27, with D unclear. CDR3 size: 14 residues. V shed 4 bases and J shed 3 bases, with 13 bases lying between them. Germline V gives CDR1 MNHEY, CDR2 SMNVEV (reference sequence). CDR3 loop: CASSSQGRFYEQYF. CDR3 sequence (DNA): TGTGCCAGCAGTTCCCAAGGACGTTTCTACGAGCAGTACTTC.

This clonotype was counted at least ten times. The genes are TRBV20-1 and TRBJ2-3, with a weak D call TRBD1 (6 bases). Germline V gene sequence: CDR1 DFQATT, CDR2 SNEGSKA (reference sequence). Trimming removed 3 bases at V and 7 bases at J, with 11 bases between. The CDR3 has 12 amino acids. CDR3: CSASLGTNTQYF. The DNA for the CDR3 is TGCAGTGCTAGTCTGGGGACAAATACGCAGTATTTT.

The rearrangement links TRBV12-3 or TRBV12-4 to TRBJ2-5; the D call may be TRBD1 or TRBD2 (6 bases each). V was shortened by 3 bases and J by 5 bases, with 22 bases between the two germline ends. This CDR3 comprises 17 residues. The CDR3 reads CASSFLGAGSRGETQYF. The CDR3 DNA is TGTGCCAGCAGTTTTTTGGGGGCGGGATCGAGAGGCGAGACCCAGTACTTC.

The chain combines TRBV2 with TRBJ1-4; 7 bases are a match to TRBD1. Germline lookup yields CDR1 SNHLY and CDR2 FYNNEI. V lost 1 base, J lost 8 bases, and 7 bases stayed unmatched. The CDR3 is 15 residues long. The CDR3 DNA sequence: TGTGCCAGCAGTGAAGTCGAGAGGGGGCAGGAAAAACTGTTTTTT. Translation gives CASSEVERGQEKLFF.

In its sample, this clonotype was seen many times. The V gene is TRBV20-1, the J gene TRBJ1-5; TRBD1 might be the D (6 bases). The CDR3 runs to 12 residues. Per the germline V gene, CDR1 is DFQATT and CDR2 is SNEGSKA (reference sequence). V was pared by 6 bases and J by 5 bases, with 11 bases between. The CDR3 nucleotides read TGCAGTGCCACACAGGGTTATCAGCCCCAGCATTTT. Amino acids: CSATQGYQPQHF.

This clonotype was counted ten times or more. The chain combines TRBV7-9 with TRBJ2-5, with D unresolved. The CDR3 has 13 amino acids. V was pared by 2 bases and J by 7 bases, with 11 bases between. Germline assignment: CDR1 SEHNR and CDR2 FQNEAQ (reference sequence). The CDR3 DNA reads TGTGCCAGCAGCTTAAACAGTCCTGGGACCCAGTACTTC. It yields the protein CASSLNSPGTQYF.

In its sample, this clonotype was seen many times. This sequence joins TRBV11-1 and TRBJ2-2; 7 nucleotides align to TRBD2. The CDR3 is 21 amino acids. Trimming took 0 bases from V and 2 from J; bases not matched to a gene: 18. The germline V gene has CDR1 SGHAT and CDR2 FQDESV (reference sequence). In nucleotides, the CDR3 is TGTGCCAGCAGCTTAGCCCTCGGAACTAGCGCGCCGTATCCCAACACCGGGGAGCTGTTTTTT. It translates to CASSLALGTSAPYPNTGELFF.

This clonotype turned up a few times. The gene calls are TRBV29-1 and TRBJ2-7, with a weak D call TRBD1 (6 bases). The CDR3 is 17 residues long. Trimming took off 0 bases at V and 5 bases at J, with 23 bases between the two ends. Germline V gene data show CDR1 as SQVTM and CDR2 as ANQGSEA. CDR3 amino acids: CSVEDLQVETGIHEQYF. Here the CDR3 DNA reads TGCAGCGTTGAAGATCTTCAGGTAGAAACAGGGATCCACGAGCAGTACTTC.

This clonotype was recorded at least ten times. The V gene is TRBV25-1, the J gene TRBJ2-1, with 12 bases identical to TRBD2. Per the germline V gene, CDR1 is MGHDK and CDR2 is SYGVNS. The CDR3 is 19 residues long. V lost 1 base, J lost 1 base, and 8 bases stayed unmatched. CDR3 protein: CASSESSASGRGSYNEQFF. CDR3 nucleotide sequence: TGTGCCAGCAGTGAATCGAGTGCTAGCGGGAGGGGTTCCTACAATGAGCAGTTCTTC.

CDR3 region: CATSGSRTKQNYNEQFF. In DNA form, the CDR3 reads TGTGCCACCAGTGGGTCCAGGACAAAACAAAATTACAATGAGCAGTTCTTC. The rearrangement links TRBV24-1 to TRBJ2-1; TRBD1 is a possible D gene (5 bases). The CDR3 runs 17 residues. Germline assignment: CDR1 KGHDR and CDR2 SFDVKD. Trimming stripped 5 bases from V and 4 bases from J, with 20 bases between.

This chain uses TRBV7-2 with TRBJ2-3; 7 bases map to TRBD1. The V gene end was trimmed by 4 bases and the J gene end by 4 bases; junction bases not matched to a gene: 8. This CDR3 has 15 residues. CDR1 and CDR2 (germline): SGHTA, FQGNSA. Here the CDR3 reads CASSSTGQVSDTQYF. CDR3 DNA sequence: TGTGCCAGCAGCTCAACCGGACAGGTCTCAGATACGCAGTATTTT.

In its sample, this clonotype was seen a few times. The rearrangement joins TRBV4-2 to TRBJ2-1; the D is unclear. CDR1 and CDR2 from the germline V gene are LGHNA and YNFKEQ. The V end was cut by 0 bases, the J end by 6 bases, with 9 bases between. CDR3 length: 14 amino acids. CDR3 coding DNA: TGTGCCAGCAGCCAAGATCTCGAGGCCAATGAGCAGTTCTTC. Protein: CASSQDLEANEQFF.

This clonotype showed up just a few times. V and J are TRBV3-1 and TRBJ2-1; D call uncertain. The CDR3 consists of 13 residues. The V gene's germline CDR1 is LGHDT and CDR2 YNNKEL (reference sequence). The V end lost 2 bases, the J end lost 15 bases, and 17 bases lay between the germline ends. As DNA, the CDR3 is TGTGCCAGCAGCCAACAAATGCGTTTCGGACGGTTCTTC. Translated: CASSQQMRFGRFF.

Details on this clonotype: A much larger clone lies a single base off, so this may be a read error. The chain couples TRBV12-3 or TRBV12-4 to TRBJ2-3; D tentatively fits TRBD1 or TRBD2 (6 bases each). The CDR3 has 15 amino acids. The CDR3 DNA is TGTGCCAGCAGTTCCGGGGGCGGAAGCACAGATGCGCAGTATTTT. This sequence encodes CASSSGGGSTDAQYF.

This clonotype came up many times. The V call is TRBV9, the J call TRBJ1-2, with 7 bases matching TRBD1. The CDR3 has 17 residues. J gave up 4 bases and V 2 bases, and 14 bases lay outside the gene matches. Germline values: CDR1 SGDLS, CDR2 YYNGEE. The CDR3 spells CASSVGRTGPGIYGYTF. In DNA form, the CDR3 reads TGTGCCAGCAGCGTGGGGAGGACAGGACCCGGTATCTATGGCTACACCTTC. The full variable domain, its missing parts supplied by reference TRBV9 and TRBJ1-2, is DSGVTQTPKHLITATGQRVTLRCSPRSGDLSVYWYQQSLDQGLQFLIQYYNGEERAKGNILERFSAQQFPDLHSELNLSSLELGDSALYFCASSVGRTGPGIYGYTFGSGTRLTVV.

This clonotype appeared many times. The chain employs TRBV5-1 and TRBJ2-7; possibly TRBD1 for D (6 bases). V lost 5 bases, J lost 0 bases, and 21 bases lay in between. This CDR3 is built from 17 residues. Germline loops: CDR1 SGHRS, CDR2 YFSETQ. CDR3 coding DNA: TGCGCCAGCAGTTTAACAGGGACCCCATCCCACTCCTACGAGCAGTACTTC. Translating gives CASSLTGTPSHSYEQYF.

This clonotype has ten or more counts. The chain is built from TRBV12-3 or TRBV12-4 and TRBJ1-5; 7 nucleotides match TRBD1. This CDR3 is built from 13 residues. V was clipped by 3 bases and J by 5 bases; unmatched bases: 1. The CDR3 DNA reads as TGTGCCAGCAGTTTTGACAGGGATCAGCCCCAGCATTTT. This gives the protein CASSFDRDQPQHF.

This clonotype was found many times. The chain recombines TRBV9 with TRBJ1-2; unclear D gene. CDR1 and CDR2 from the germline V gene are SGDLS and YYNGEE. The CDR3 is 14 amino acids. Deletions cut 3 bases from V and 7 bases from J, with 16 bases between. The CDR3 DNA reads as TGTGCCAGCAGCGCCCCTGGACCAGGCATTGGCTACACCTTC. Protein product: CASSAPGPGIGYTF.

This clonotype has a handful of counts. The gene calls are TRBV7-3 and TRBJ2-5; perhaps TRBD1 as D (6 bases). The CDR3 consists of 15 residues. The germline V and J ends were trimmed by 1 base and 5 bases, with 14 bases remaining between them. Germline CDR1 and CDR2: SGHTA and FQGTGA. The DNA of the CDR3 is TGTGCCAGCAGCTTAAGGGGACAACCCCACGAGACCCAGTACTTC. Translation: CASSLRGQPHETQYF.